These T cell receptor beta chains were read from a single sample in a study of blood T cell repertoires in COVID-19. Measured with immunoSEQ multiplex PCR; TCRdb has only the in-frame clones, and not every one. The table records roughly 320,000 clones, around nine tenths of them present only once. The sample comprised peripheral blood. The receptors were gathered from a man in his sixties or seventies with acute or convalescent COVID-19. CDR3s include the opening cysteine and the closing phenylalanine or tryptophan. A D gene is named only where the DNA matches it firmly. Only some rows state a clone size, as once, few, many or a class for expanded clones.

NA,NA,13,TRBJ1-2,TRBV29-1,CSAGNRTGYGYTF,TGCAGCGCCGGCAACAGGACGGGTTATGGCTACACCTTC
NA,NA,12,TRBJ1-3,TRBV12-3/TRBV12-4,CASSLPGNTIYF,TGTGCCAGCAGTCTACCCGGAAACACCATATATTTT
few,NA,18,TRBJ2-7,TRBV7-8,CASSPRRDGLARVYEQYF,TGTGCCAGCAGCCCACGTAGGGATGGGCTAGCGAGGGTCTACGAGCAGTACTTC
NA,TRBD2,19,TRBJ2-3,TRBV9,CASSSRTSGIGSPTDTQYF,TGTGCCAGCAGCAGCCGTACTAGCGGGATAGGGTCGCCCACAGATACGCAGTATTTT
NA,TRBD1,14,TRBJ2-5,TRBV7-9,CASSPTGGWETQYF,TGTGCCAGCAGCCCGACAGGGGGATGGGAGACCCAGTACTTC
NA,TRBD2,13,TRBJ2-3,TRBV7-9,CASSVRLAVTQYF,TGTGCCAGCAGCGTCCGACTAGCGGTTACGCAGTATTTT
NA,TRBD1,14,TRBJ1-4,TRBV18,CASSQDRVSEKLFF,TGTGCCAGCTCACAAGACAGGGTCAGTGAAAAACTGTTTTTT
once,TRBD1,14,TRBJ2-1,TRBV27,CASSRTGGGNEQFF,TGTGCCAGCAGTCGGACAGGGGGTGGAAATGAGCAGTTCTTC
NA,NA,14,TRBJ2-7,TRBV3-1/TRBV3-2,CASSQAPGAEWQYF,TGTGCCAGCAGCCAAGCCCCGGGTGCCGAGTGGCAGTACTTC
once,NA,13,TRBJ2-5,TRBV18,CASSPSGQETQYF,TGTGCCAGCTCACCCAGCGGGCAAGAGACCCAGTACTTC
NA,TRBD1,16,TRBJ1-2,TRBV19,CASSSPLRRQGHGYTF,TGTGCCAGTAGTAGCCCGCTCCGCCGACAGGGGCATGGCTACACCTTC
NA,TRBD2,15,TRBJ2-7,TRBV9,CASSVASSGTYEQYF,TGTGCCAGCAGCGTAGCATCTAGCGGGACCTACGAGCAGTACTTC
few,TRBD1,14,TRBJ1-4,TRBV5-1,CASSFGQGNEKLFF,TGCGCCAGCAGCTTCGGACAGGGGAATGAAAAACTGTTTTTT
NA,NA,15,TRBJ2-1,TRBV7-2,CASSLMSGPYNEQFF,TGTGCCAGCAGCTTAATGAGCGGTCCCTACAATGAGCAGTTCTTC
NA,NA,14,TRBJ2-1,TRBV7-2,CASSFVFSGDEQFF,TGTGCCAGCAGCTTTGTATTTAGCGGCGATGAGCAGTTCTTC
NA,NA,13,TRBJ2-1,TRBV2,CASSRDGYNEQFF,TGTGCCAGCAGTAGAGACGGGTACAATGAGCAGTTCTTC
NA,TRBD1,14,TRBJ2-2,TRBV24-1,CATKGQTNTGELFF,TGTGCCACCAAGGGACAGACGAACACCGGGGAGCTGTTTTTT
NA,NA,14,TRBJ1-1,TRBV7-2,CASSRLRAGTEAFF,TGTGCCAGCAGCCGGCTACGCGCGGGGACTGAAGCTTTCTTT
NA,NA,14,TRBJ1-4,TRBV3-1/TRBV3-2,CASSPGQGNEKLFF,TGTGCCAGCAGCCCTGGGCAGGGGAATGAAAAACTGTTTTTT
NA,TRBD2,17,TRBJ2-1,TRBV5-6,CASSLPGLAGGENEQFF,TGTGCCAGCAGCTTGCCGGGACTAGCGGGGGGCGAAAATGAGCAGTTCTTC
NA,TRBD1,14,TRBJ1-2,TRBV6-5,CASGGFRGNYGYTF,TGTGCCAGCGGAGGCTTCAGGGGGAACTATGGCTACACCTTC
NA,TRBD2,15,TRBJ2-3,TRBV28,CASSSGRAYGDTQYF,TGTGCCAGCAGTAGCGGGAGGGCCTATGGAGATACGCAGTATTTT
NA,TRBD1,15,TRBJ2-7,TRBV5-1,CASSAQGQGNYEQYF,TGCGCCAGCAGCGCCCAGGGACAGGGCAACTACGAGCAGTACTTC
few,TRBD1,15,TRBJ1-2,TRBV5-5,CASSLSGTGTYGYTF,TGTGCCAGCAGCTTGAGCGGGACAGGAACCTATGGCTACACCTTC
NA,NA,13,TRBJ2-5,TRBV20-1,CSASLGEGETQYF,TGCAGTGCTAGTTTAGGGGAAGGAGAGACCCAGTACTTC
NA,TRBD1,15,TRBJ2-7,TRBV6-6,CASSYSDRGVSEQYF,TGTGCCAGCAGTTACTCAGACAGGGGGGTTAGTGAGCAGTACTTC
once,NA,14,TRBJ2-5,TRBV3-1/TRBV3-2,CASSPRTGAETQYF,TGTGCCAGCAGCCCGAGGACGGGAGCGGAGACCCAGTACTTC
few,TRBD2,15,TRBJ2-2,TRBV4-2,CASSNLAGVTGELFF,TGTGCCAGCAGCAACCTAGCGGGGGTTACCGGGGAGCTGTTTTTT
NA,TRBD1,18,TRBJ2-2,TRBV10-3,CAISESIVRQGNTGELFF,TGTGCCATCAGTGAGTCGATTGTGAGACAGGGGAACACCGGGGAGCTGTTTTTT
NA,NA,16,TRBJ1-5,TRBV7-9,CASSLGPARSHQPQHF,TGTGCCAGCAGCTTAGGACCCGCGCGGAGTCATCAGCCCCAGCATTTT
NA,TRBD1,15,TRBJ1-2,TRBV5-8,CASSLPITGGHGYTF,TGTGCCAGCAGCTTGCCTATCACAGGGGGTCATGGCTACACCTTC
NA,TRBD2,15,TRBJ2-1,TRBV18,CASSPGLAGDNEQFF,TGTGCCAGCTCACCCGGACTAGCGGGCGACAATGAGCAGTTCTTC
NA,TRBD1,17,TRBJ1-6,TRBV14,CASSHFGQGPGNSPLHF,TGTGCCAGCAGCCATTTTGGACAGGGGCCTGGGAATTCACCCCTCCACTTT
NA,NA,18,TRBJ1-2,TRBV19,CASSTSPTNREGDYGYTF,TGTGCCAGTAGTACAAGCCCGACGAACAGGGAAGGGGACTATGGCTACACCTTC
once,NA,13,TRBJ2-7,TRBV29-1,CSVVTARRDEQYF,TGCAGCGTTGTGACAGCGAGGAGGGACGAGCAGTACTTC
NA,NA,15,TRBJ2-7,TRBV4-2,CASSQASGVGYEQYF,TGTGCCAGCAGCCAAGCTTCAGGGGTCGGGTACGAGCAGTACTTC